This T cell receptor (beta chain) was sequenced for a study of CD8 T cells in Susac syndrome. Turning to the study itself: Active disease was present in about six of the sequenced Susac syndrome patients, and remission in under 10.

Patients with Susac syndrome fulfilled recently defined diagnostic criteria for definite or probable disease. Reverse transcription of roughly 0.5 to 1 ug RNA was carried out with random hexamers. The amplification used immunoSEQ multiplex PCR on TCR beta CDR3; it spanned 54 Vbeta and 13 Jbeta. TCRdb recomputed calls from the immunoSEQ multiplex PCR reads with MiXCR, one row per CDR3 protein. The repertoire holds 150,000 to 200,000 distinct CDR3 sequences, with around 94% as singletons. The CDR3 loop spans 12 amino acids. V was trimmed by 6 bases and J by 1 base, leaving 10 bases between them. Germline-derived CDR1 and CDR2 are SQVTM and ANQGSEA. This clonotype was seen only once.

Source material: CD4+ T cells from PBMCs. This TCR was recovered from a human donor with Susac syndrome. The rearrangement links TRBV29-1 to TRBJ2-7, with a possible D match to TRBD1 (6 bases). The CDR3 sequence: CSVGTNSYEQYF. CDR3 bases: TGCAGCGTGGGGACAAATTCCTACGAGCAGTACTTC.